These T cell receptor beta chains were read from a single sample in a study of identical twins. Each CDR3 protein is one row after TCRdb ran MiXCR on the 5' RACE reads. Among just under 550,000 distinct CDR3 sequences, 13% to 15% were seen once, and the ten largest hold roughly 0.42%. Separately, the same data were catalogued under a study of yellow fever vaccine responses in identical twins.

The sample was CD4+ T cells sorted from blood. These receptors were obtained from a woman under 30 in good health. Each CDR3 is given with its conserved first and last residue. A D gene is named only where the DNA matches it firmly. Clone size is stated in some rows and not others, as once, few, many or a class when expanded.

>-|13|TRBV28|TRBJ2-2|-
TGTGCCAGCAGTTTATTGGCGGCCGGGGAGCTGTTTTTT
CASSLLAAGELFF
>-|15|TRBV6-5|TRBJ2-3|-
TGTGCCAGCAGTTACTCGACGGGGCTCACAGATACGCAGTATTTT
CASSYSTGLTDTQYF
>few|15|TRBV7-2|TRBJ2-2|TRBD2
TGTGCCAGCAGCTCGGATAGCGGGGCCACCGGGGAGCTGTTTTTT
CASSSDSGATGELFF
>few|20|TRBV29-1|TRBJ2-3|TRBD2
TGCAGCGTAAAAGAGGCGGGAGGGCGGTCGATTTGGGCTACCACAGATACGCAGTATTTT
CSVKEAGGRSIWATTDTQYF
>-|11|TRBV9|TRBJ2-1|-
TGTGCCAGCAGCGTAGGCCATGAGCAGTTCTTC
CASSVGHEQFF
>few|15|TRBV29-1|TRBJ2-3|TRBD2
TGCAGCGTCCCCGGGACTAGCGGAATCACAGATACGCAGTATTTT
CSVPGTSGITDTQYF
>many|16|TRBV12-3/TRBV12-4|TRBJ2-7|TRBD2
TGTGCCAGCAGTTTAAGTAGCGGGACGCTTTCCTACGAGCAGTACTTC
CASSLSSGTLSYEQYF
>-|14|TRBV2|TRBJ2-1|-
TGTGCCAGTAGAAATGAGGGGAAAACGGGGGAGCAGTTCTTC
CASRNEGKTGEQFF
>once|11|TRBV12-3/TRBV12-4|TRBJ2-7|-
TGTGCCAGCAGTTTCAGGGCCGAGCAGTACTTC
CASSFRAEQYF
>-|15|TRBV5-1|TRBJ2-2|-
TGCGCCAGCAGCCCGGGGGGCCTAGCCACCGGGGAGCTGTTTTTT
CASSPGGLATGELFF
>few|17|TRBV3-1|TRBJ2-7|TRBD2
TGTGCCAGCAGCCGCGTGGGGCTAGCGGACGCGACCTACGAGCAGTACTTC
CASSRVGLADATYEQYF
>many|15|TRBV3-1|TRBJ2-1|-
TGTGCCAGCAGCCAAGATGGGAGCTCCTACAATGAGCAGTTCTTC
CASSQDGSSYNEQFF
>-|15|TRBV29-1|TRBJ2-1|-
TGCAGCGTCGATGAGGCTAGATTTCCCTACAATGAGCAGTTCTTC
CSVDEARFPYNEQFF
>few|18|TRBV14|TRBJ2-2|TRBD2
TGTGCCAGCAGCCAAGCGAGACTAGCGGGAGGGCTCTCCGGGGAGCTGTTTTTT
CASSQARLAGGLSGELFF
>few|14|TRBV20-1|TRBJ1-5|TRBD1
TGCAGTGCTAGGACAGGGGAAAGCAATCAGCCCCAGCATTTT
CSARTGESNQPQHF
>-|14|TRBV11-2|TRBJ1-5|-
TGTGCCAGCAGTCCAATCGGGGGCACCTCGCCCCAGCATTTT
CASSPIGGTSPQHF
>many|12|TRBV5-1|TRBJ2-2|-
TGCGCCAGCAGCCAGGACGGCGGGGAGCTGTTTTTT
CASSQDGGELFF
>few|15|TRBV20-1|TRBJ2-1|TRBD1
TGCAGTGCCACGACAGGGGGCGCGTCCTACAATGAGCAGTTCTTC
CSATTGGASYNEQFF
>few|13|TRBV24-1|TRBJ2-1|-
TGTGCCACCAGATCCGGCTACGACAATGAGCAGTTCTTC
CATRSGYDNEQFF
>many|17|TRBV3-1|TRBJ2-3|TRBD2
TGTGCCAGCAGCCCCTTCCACGGGGGGACTAGCACAGATACGCAGTATTTT
CASSPFHGGTSTDTQYF
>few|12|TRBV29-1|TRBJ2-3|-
TGCAGCGTTGAAGGCGGGGGCGATACGCAGTATTTT
CSVEGGGDTQYF
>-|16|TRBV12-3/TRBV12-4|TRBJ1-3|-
TGTGCCAGCACTCTGGGGAGGGGAAGCTCTGGAAACACCATATATTTT
CASTLGRGSSGNTIYF
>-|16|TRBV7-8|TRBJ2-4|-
TGTGCCAGCAGCTTAGGCAGGGGAAGGGATAAAAACATTCAGTACTTC
CASSLGRGRDKNIQYF
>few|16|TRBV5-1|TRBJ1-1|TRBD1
TGCGCCAGCAGCTTGGCCGGACAGGAGGGATGGTCTGAAGCTTTCTTT
CASSLAGQEGWSEAFF
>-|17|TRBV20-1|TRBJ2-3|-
TGCAGTGCTAGGCAAGAGTTAGGGGACAAGTGGGCAGATACGCAGTATTTT
CSARQELGDKWADTQYF
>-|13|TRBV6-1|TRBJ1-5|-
TGTGCCAGCAGACAGGGCGTAAGTCAGCCCCAGCATTTT
CASRQGVSQPQHF
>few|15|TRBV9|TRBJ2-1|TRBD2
TGTGCCAGCAGCGCTTCGACTAGCGGGAGACTTGAGCAGTTCTTC
CASSASTSGRLEQFF
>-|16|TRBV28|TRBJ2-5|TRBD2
TGTGCCAGCAGTTTACTGAGCGGGGGGACCCAAGAGACCCAGTACTTC
CASSLLSGGTQETQYF
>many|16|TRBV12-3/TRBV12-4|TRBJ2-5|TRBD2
TGTGCCAGCAACCAGGGACTAGCGGGAGTCGTGGAGACCCAGTACTTC
CASNQGLAGVVETQYF
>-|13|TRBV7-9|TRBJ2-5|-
TGTGCCAGCAGCTTATCGGGGATTGAGACCCAGTACTTC
CASSLSGIETQYF
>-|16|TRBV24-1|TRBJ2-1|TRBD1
TGTGCCACCAGTGATCCCCAGGGGGCGATCTACAATGAGCAGTTCTTC
CATSDPQGAIYNEQFF
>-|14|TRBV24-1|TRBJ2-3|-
TGTGCCACCAGTGATTTGGGGCCTCCAGATACGCAGTATTTT
CATSDLGPPDTQYF
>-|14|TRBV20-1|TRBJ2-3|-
TGCAGTGCTATCCGAGGGGCCAGCGCCGAGACGCAGTATTTT
CSAIRGASAETQYF
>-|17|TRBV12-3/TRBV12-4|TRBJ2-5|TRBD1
TGTGCCAGCAGTTTAGGAAGCCCGGGACAGGGCCTTGAGACCCAGTACTTC
CASSLGSPGQGLETQYF
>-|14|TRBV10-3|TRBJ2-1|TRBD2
TGTGCCGCCGGGGGGGCTAGCAGTTACAATGAGCAGTTCTTC
CAAGGASSYNEQFF
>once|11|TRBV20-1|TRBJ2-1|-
TGCAGTGTCGAAAGGGGCCATGAGCAGTTCTTC
CSVERGHEQFF
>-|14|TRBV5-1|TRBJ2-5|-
TGCGCCAGCAGCTTGGCCGCGTACCAAGAGACCCAGTACTTC
CASSLAAYQETQYF
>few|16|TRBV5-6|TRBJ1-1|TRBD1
TGTGCCAGCAGCTTGGGACAGGGATTAGGGAACACTGAAGCTTTCTTT
CASSLGQGLGNTEAFF
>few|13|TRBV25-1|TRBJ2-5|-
TGTGCCAGCAACCGGGACTTTCAAGAGACCCAGTACTTC
CASNRDFQETQYF
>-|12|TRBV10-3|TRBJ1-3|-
TGTGCCATACAGATCTCTGGAAACACCATATATTTT
CAIQISGNTIYF
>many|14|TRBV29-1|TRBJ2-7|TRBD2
TGCAGCGTTGAATTAGCGGGAGGGCCGTACGAGCAGTACTTC
CSVELAGGPYEQYF
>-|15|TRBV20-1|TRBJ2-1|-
TGCAGTGCTCAAGAACCCGTACCGGCGGATAATGAGCAGTTCTTC
CSAQEPVPADNEQFF
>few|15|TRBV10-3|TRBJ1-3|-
TGTGCCATCAGGGTATCTTTGGGTTCTGGAAACACCATATATTTT
CAIRVSLGSGNTIYF
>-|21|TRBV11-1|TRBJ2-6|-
TGTGCCAGCAGCTTAGCTTCGGGACTGGAGATTTCTGGCTCTGGGGCCAACGTCCTGACTTTC
CASSLASGLEISGSGANVLTF
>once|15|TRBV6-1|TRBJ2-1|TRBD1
TGTGCCAGCAGCGAAATACAGGGGGCGTGGAATGAGCAGTTCTTC
CASSEIQGAWNEQFF
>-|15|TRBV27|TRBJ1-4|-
TGTGCCAGCAGGTCCATAGGTTGGACTAATGAAAAACTGTTTTTT
CASRSIGWTNEKLFF
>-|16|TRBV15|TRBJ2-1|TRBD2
TGTGCCACCAGCAGAGGGACTAGCGGGAGTTACAATGAGCAGTTCTTC
CATSRGTSGSYNEQFF